The 10 T cell receptor beta chains below come from one sample, sequenced in a study of CD8 T cells in ankylosing spondylitis. General study results and limits: Ankylosing spondylitis blood seemed to carry a telltale TCR beta motif made of fewer than 10 highly homologous variants.

The antigens these receptors bind are not known. Each CDR3 protein gets one entry after TCRdb re-called the 5' RACE reads with MiXCR. The repertoire holds fewer than 550,000 distinct CDR3 sequences, with roughly 5% as singletons. Sequenced material: blood, either unsorted or a sorted T cell fraction (not recorded which). The receptor source for this set is a male donor with ankylosing spondylitis.

This clonotype appeared many times. The chain uses TRBV10-3 and TRBJ1-1; D might be TRBD1 (6 bases). Trimming shortened V by 2 bases and J by 4 bases, and 14 bases separated the two germline ends. The CDR3 is 15 residues long. Germline V gene data show CDR1 as ENHRY and CDR2 as SYGVKD. CDR3: CAISEDLGAGTEAFF. The CDR3 coding sequence is TGTGCCATCAGTGAGGATCTGGGGGCCGGCACTGAAGCTTTCTTT.

Many counts were recorded for this clonotype. This sequence joins TRBV10-3 and TRBJ1-3; tentatively, D is TRBD1 (6 bases). This CDR3 is 16 amino acids long. The V gene lost 6 bases and the J gene lost 2 bases, with 17 bases spanning the gap. Germline V gene sequence: CDR1 ENHRY, CDR2 SYGVKD. CDR3 bases: TGTGCCATCAGCGATCCCCTAGGGGGAACTGGAAACACCATATATTTT. Protein sequence: CAISDPLGGTGNTIYF.

Many counts were recorded for this clonotype. The chain's CDR3 is CASRAGLKQFF. The CDR3 nucleotides read TGTGCCAGCAGGGCGGGACTGAAGCAGTTCTTC. The chain is built from TRBV6-5 and TRBJ2-1; perhaps TRBD2 as D (6 bases). Per the germline V gene, CDR1 is MNHEY and CDR2 is SVGAGI. V was clipped by 6 bases and J by 11 bases, with 11 bases between them. The CDR3 consists of 11 residues.

This clonotype was picked up many times. At one end the junction does not follow the germline gene, possibly because of a read error. The chain uses TRBV9 and TRBJ1-1, with D perhaps TRBD1 (6 bases). The CDR3 is 12 residues long. Germline lookup yields CDR1 SGDLS and CDR2 YYNGEE. CDR3 amino acids: CASSSEGQGTDF. The CDR3 region has the DNA TGTGCCAGCAGCTCCGAGGGGCAGGGGACTGACTTT.

This clonotype was counted ten times or more. V gene TRBV15 combines with J gene TRBJ1-1; possibly TRBD1 for D (5 bases). CDR1 is LNHNV, CDR2 YYDKDF, per germline (reference sequence). V dropped 2 bases and J dropped 1 base, with 14 bases sitting between them. The CDR3 totals 16 residues. CDR3: CATSRTPAGGNTEAFF. The CDR3 region has the DNA TGTGCCACCAGCAGAACCCCGGCCGGGGGGAACACTGAAGCTTTCTTT.

This clonotype was counted many times. The gene calls are TRBV7-9 and TRBJ2-3; D uncertain. CDR1 SEHNR and CDR2 FQNEAQ come from the germline V gene (reference sequence). This CDR3 is built from 16 residues. Between the trimmed V and J ends, which lost 0 bases and 5 bases, there was a span of 15 bases. The CDR3 sequence is CASSLATPKVGDTQYF. In nucleotides, the CDR3 is TGTGCCAGCAGCTTAGCGACTCCCAAGGTTGGAGATACGCAGTATTTT.

The genes are TRBV6-2 or TRBV6-3 and TRBJ2-7; D unclear. Germline-derived CDR1 and CDR2 are MNHEY and SVGEGT. V was clipped by 7 bases and J by 6 bases, with 16 bases between them. The CDR3 spans 13 residues. The CDR3 region is CASNSNPQSEQYF. Here the CDR3 DNA reads TGTGCCAGCAATTCTAATCCACAGAGCGAGCAGTACTTC.

The rearrangement links TRBV5-1 to TRBJ2-1; TRBD2 matches at 8 bases. CDR1 is SGHRS and CDR2 is YFSETQ in the germline V gene. Germline trimming cut 0 bases from V and 3 bases from J; bases unmatched to any gene: 2. The CDR3 totals 15 residues. The CDR3 protein is CASSLVGTSYNEQFF. The CDR3 DNA reads TGCGCCAGCAGCTTGGTTGGGACTAGCTACAATGAGCAGTTCTTC.

This clonotype has a count of ten or more. The chain joins TRBV7-2 to TRBJ2-5; the match to TRBD2 covers 12 bases. With 5 bases clipped from V and 9 bases from J, the junction kept 4 bases outside the gene matches. Germline CDR1 SGHTA, CDR2 FQGNSA. This CDR3 is 13 amino acids long. The CDR3 coding sequence is TGTGCCAGCAGCCTACGGACTAGCGGGGCCCAGTACTTC. Its translation is CASSLRTSGAQYF.

The chain joins TRBV28 to TRBJ2-7; perhaps TRBD1 as D (6 bases). V was clipped by 10 bases and J by 4 bases, with 20 bases between them. The CDR3 loop spans 14 amino acids. The germline CDR1 and CDR2 sequences are MDHEN and SYDVKM. CDR3 DNA sequence: TGTGCCACGGGACACCATAGAGGGGTGTACGAGCAGTACTTC. Its protein product is CATGHHRGVYEQYF.